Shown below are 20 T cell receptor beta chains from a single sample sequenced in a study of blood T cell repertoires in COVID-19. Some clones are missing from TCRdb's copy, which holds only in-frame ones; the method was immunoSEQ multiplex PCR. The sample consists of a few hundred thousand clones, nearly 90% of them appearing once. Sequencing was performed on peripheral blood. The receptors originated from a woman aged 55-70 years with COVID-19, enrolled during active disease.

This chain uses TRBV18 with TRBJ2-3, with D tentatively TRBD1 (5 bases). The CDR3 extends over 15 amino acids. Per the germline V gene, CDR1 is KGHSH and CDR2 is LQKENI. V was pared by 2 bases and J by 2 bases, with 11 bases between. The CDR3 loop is CASSPAGLYTDTQYF. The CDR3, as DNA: TGTGCCAGCTCACCAGCAGGGCTTTACACAGATACGCAGTATTTT.

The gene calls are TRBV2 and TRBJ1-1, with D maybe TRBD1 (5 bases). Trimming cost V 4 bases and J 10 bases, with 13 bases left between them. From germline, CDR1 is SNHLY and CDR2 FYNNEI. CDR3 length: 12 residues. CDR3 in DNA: TGTGCCAGCAGTGTGGGGGGATTATCAGCTTTCTTT. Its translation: CASSVGGLSAFF.

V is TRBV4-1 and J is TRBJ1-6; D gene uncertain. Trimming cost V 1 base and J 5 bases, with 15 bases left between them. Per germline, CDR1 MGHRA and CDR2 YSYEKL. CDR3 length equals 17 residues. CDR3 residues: CASSQGHRRPNNSPLHF. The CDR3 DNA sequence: TGCGCCAGCAGCCAAGGTCACAGACGGCCTAATAATTCACCCCTCCACTTT.

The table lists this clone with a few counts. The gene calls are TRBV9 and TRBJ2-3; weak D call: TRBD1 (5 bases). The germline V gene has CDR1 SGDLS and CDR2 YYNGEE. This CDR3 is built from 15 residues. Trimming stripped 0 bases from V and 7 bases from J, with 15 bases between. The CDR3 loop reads CASSVAGPRGYTQYF. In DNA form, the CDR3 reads TGTGCCAGCAGCGTAGCGGGTCCTAGGGGCTATACGCAGTATTTT.

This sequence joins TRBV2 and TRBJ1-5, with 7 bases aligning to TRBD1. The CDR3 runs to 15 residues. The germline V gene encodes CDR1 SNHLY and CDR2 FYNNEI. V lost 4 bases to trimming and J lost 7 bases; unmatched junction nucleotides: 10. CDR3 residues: CASSGDRGSGQPQHF. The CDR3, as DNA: TGTGCCAGCAGTGGGGACAGAGGAAGTGGACAGCCCCAGCATTTT.

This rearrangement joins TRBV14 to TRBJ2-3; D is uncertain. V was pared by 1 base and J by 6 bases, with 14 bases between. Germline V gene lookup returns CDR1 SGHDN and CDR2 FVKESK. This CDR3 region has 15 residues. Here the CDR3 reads CASSQARSARDTQYF. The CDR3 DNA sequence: TGTGCCAGCAGCCAAGCTCGAAGCGCCCGCGATACGCAGTATTTT.

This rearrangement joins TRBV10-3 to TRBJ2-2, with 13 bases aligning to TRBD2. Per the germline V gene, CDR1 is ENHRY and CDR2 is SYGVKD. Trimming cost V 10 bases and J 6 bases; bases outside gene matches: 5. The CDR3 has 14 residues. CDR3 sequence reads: CATQLAGGPGELFF. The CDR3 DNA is TGTGCCACTCAACTAGCGGGGGGGCCCGGGGAGCTGTTTTTT.

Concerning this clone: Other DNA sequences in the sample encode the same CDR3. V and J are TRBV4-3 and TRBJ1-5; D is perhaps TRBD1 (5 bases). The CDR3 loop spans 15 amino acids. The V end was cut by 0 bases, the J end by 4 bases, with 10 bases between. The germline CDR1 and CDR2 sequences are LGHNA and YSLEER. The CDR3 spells CASSQDWGGNQPQHF. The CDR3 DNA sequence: TGCGCCAGCAGCCAAGATTGGGGGGGGAATCAGCCCCAGCATTTT.

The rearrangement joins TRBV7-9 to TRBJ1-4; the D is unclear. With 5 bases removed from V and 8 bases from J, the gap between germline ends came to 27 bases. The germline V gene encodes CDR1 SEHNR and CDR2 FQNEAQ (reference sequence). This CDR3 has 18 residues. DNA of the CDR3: TGTGCCAGCAGCGCGCTTCGCCGATGGTCGACATCGACGGAAAAACTGTTTTTT. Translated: CASSALRRWSTSTEKLFF.

This CDR3 reads CASSLGDRVGYGYTF. In nucleotides, the CDR3 is TGTGCCAGCAGCTTGGGTGACAGGGTAGGGTATGGCTACACCTTC. The chain uses TRBV5-4 and TRBJ1-2; 7 bases are a match to TRBD1. Germline V gives CDR1 SGHNT, CDR2 YYREEE (reference sequence). V gave up 0 bases and J gave up 5 bases; unmatched junction bases: 7. The CDR3 is made up of 15 amino acids.

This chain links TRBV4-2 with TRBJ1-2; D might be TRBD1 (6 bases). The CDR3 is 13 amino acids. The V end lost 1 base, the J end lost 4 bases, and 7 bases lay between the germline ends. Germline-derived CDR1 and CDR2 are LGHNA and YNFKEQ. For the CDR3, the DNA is TGTGCCAGCAGCCAAGGGACAGTCTATGGCTACACCTTC. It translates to CASSQGTVYGYTF.

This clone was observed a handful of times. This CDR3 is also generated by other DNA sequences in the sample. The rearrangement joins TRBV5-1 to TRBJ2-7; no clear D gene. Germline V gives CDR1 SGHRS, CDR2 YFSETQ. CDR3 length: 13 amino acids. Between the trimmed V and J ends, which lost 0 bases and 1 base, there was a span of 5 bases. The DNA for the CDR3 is TGCGCCAGCAGCTTGGCCGGGTCCTACGAGCAGTACTTC. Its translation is CASSLAGSYEQYF.

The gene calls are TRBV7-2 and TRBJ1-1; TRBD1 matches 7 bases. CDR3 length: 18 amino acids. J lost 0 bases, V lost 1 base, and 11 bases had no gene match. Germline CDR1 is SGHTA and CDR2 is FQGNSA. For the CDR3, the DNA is TGTGCCAGCAGCTTAGTTTCCCGGGACAGCTTCATGAACACTGAAGCTTTCTTT. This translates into CASSLVSRDSFMNTEAFF.

CDR3 sequence: CASSASRASGGRTGELFF. CDR3 nucleotide sequence: TGCGCCAGCAGCGCCTCCCGGGCTAGCGGGGGCCGTACCGGGGAGCTGTTTTTT. The chain uses TRBV5-1 and TRBJ2-2; 10 nucleotides align to TRBD2. The CDR3 is 18 amino acids. V dropped 4 bases and J dropped 5; count of bases not matched to a gene: 14. Germline V gene sequence: CDR1 SGHRS, CDR2 YFSETQ.

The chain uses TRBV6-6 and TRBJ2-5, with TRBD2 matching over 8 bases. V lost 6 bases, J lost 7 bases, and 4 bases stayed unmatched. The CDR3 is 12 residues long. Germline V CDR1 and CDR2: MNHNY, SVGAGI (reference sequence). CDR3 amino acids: CASSLSGVTQYF. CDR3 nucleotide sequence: TGTGCCAGCAGCCTTAGCGGGGTGACCCAGTACTTC.

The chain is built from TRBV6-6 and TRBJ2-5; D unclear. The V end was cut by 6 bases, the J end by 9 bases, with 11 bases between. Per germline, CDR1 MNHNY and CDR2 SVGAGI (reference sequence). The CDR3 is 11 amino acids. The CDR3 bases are TGTGCCAGCAGCCACGTGGGCTCCCAGTACTTC. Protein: CASSHVGSQYF.

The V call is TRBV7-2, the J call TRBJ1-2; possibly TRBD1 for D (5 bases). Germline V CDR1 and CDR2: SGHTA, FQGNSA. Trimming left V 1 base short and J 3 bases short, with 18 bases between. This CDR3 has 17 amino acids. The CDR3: CASSLDGTSSIDYGYTF. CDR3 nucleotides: TGTGCCAGCAGCTTAGACGGGACTTCCAGTATAGACTATGGCTACACCTTC.

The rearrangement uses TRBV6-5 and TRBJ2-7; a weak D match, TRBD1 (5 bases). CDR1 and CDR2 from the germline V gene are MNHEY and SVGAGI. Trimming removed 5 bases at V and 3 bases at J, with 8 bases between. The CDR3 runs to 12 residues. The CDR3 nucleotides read TGTGCCAGCAGTCGGACACGCTACGAGCAGTACTTC. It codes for CASSRTRYEQYF.

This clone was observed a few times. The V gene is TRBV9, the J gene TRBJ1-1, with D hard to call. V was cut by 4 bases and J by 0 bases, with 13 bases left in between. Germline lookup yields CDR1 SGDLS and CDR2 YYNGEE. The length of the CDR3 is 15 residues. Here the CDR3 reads CASSPEPRMNTEAFF. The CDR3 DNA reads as TGTGCCAGCAGCCCTGAACCGCGGATGAACACTGAAGCTTTCTTT. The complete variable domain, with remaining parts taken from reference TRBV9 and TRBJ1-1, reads DSGVTQTPKHLITATGQRVTLRCSPRSGDLSVYWYQQSLDQGLQFLIQYYNGEERAKGNILERFSAQQFPDLHSELNLSSLELGDSALYFCASSPEPRMNTEAFFGQGTRLTVV.

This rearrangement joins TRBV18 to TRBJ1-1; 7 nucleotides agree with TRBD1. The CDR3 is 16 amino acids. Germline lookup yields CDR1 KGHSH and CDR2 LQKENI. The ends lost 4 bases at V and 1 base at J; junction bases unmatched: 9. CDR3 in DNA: TGTGCCAGCTCACTCTCAATGGACAGGACGAACACTGAAGCTTTCTTT. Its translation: CASSLSMDRTNTEAFF.